This T cell receptor (beta chain) was profiled in a study of blood T cell repertoires in COVID-19. About the research overall: COVID-19 samples from acute and convalescent phases originated in the United States, Italy and Spain. The cDNA or gDNA used as material had been derived from T cells, B-cell-depleted T cells, or PBMCs.

V dropped 6 bases and J dropped 4 bases, with 6 bases sitting between them. This CDR3 region has 10 residues. Germline assignment: CDR1 DFQATT and CDR2 SNEGSKA (reference sequence). The data were produced by immunoSEQ multiplex PCR, yet TCRdb's version contains in-frame clones alone and is incomplete. Of 180,000 or so clones listed, around nine tenths are singletons. Sequencing input: peripheral blood. The clonotype comes from a man younger than 35 with active or convalescent COVID-19. The chain joins TRBV20-1 to TRBJ1-2; D is unresolved. The DNA for the CDR3 is TGCAGTGCCCCGGTCTATGGCTACACCTTC. This codes for CSAPVYGYTF.